This entry lists 12 T cell receptor beta chains sequenced from one sample in a study of blood T cell repertoires in COVID-19 (dated by TCRdb to the early 2020s). Preparation of the library involved the immunoSEQ multiplex PCR assay. TCRdb limited this immuneACCESS table to in-frame rearrangements with V and J called. A share of clones is missing; checked studies link under half to unresolved V genes, and the rest is unexplained. In this sample the table shows approximately 150,000 clones, about 88% of which occur a single time. The ten biggest clones cover around 1.1% of the sample. Sequencing input: peripheral blood. These receptors all stem from a man aged 40-50 years with acute or convalescent COVID-19.

V and J are TRBV5-1 and TRBJ1-5, with 8 bases aligning to TRBD1. CDR1 and CDR2 from the germline V gene are SGHRS and YFSETQ. The V and J ends lost 4 bases and 5 bases, in that order; junction bases with no gene match: 8. This CDR3 region has 15 residues. CDR3 amino acids: CASSPAGGADQPQHF. DNA for the CDR3: TGCGCCAGCAGCCCGGCAGGGGGCGCGGATCAGCCCCAGCATTTT.

The V call is TRBV7-7, the J call TRBJ2-7; 8 nucleotides align to TRBD1. V shed 5 bases, J shed 3 bases, and the junction held 3 bases outside the gene matches. This CDR3 contains 13 residues. Germline-derived CDR1 and CDR2 are SSHAT and FNYEAQ (reference sequence). The CDR3, as DNA: TGTGCCAGCAGCCCAGGACAGGGCTACGAGCAGTACTTC. Encoded protein: CASSPGQGYEQYF.

V usage is TRBV7-8 and J usage is TRBJ2-3; D possibly corresponds to TRBD2 (5 bases). The CDR3 is 14 amino acids. V lost 5 bases and J 6 bases, leaving 15 bases between the germline ends. Per the germline V gene, CDR1 is SGHVS and CDR2 is FQNEAQ. The chain's CDR3 is CASSLQRAADTQYF. CDR3 in DNA: TGTGCCAGCAGCCTACAGAGGGCGGCGGATACGCAGTATTTT.

This rearrangement joins TRBV30 to TRBJ2-6; a possible D gene is TRBD1 (6 bases). This CDR3 is 14 amino acids long. V was pared by 4 bases and J by 2 bases, with 9 bases between. Germline-derived CDR1 and CDR2 are GTSNPN and SVGIG (reference sequence). CDR3 DNA sequence: TGTGCCTGGAACTGGGGGCCTGGGGCCAACGTCCTGACTTTC. Encoded protein: CAWNWGPGANVLTF.

This CDR3 is CASSPLPGRDGYTF. Here the CDR3 DNA reads TGTGCCAGCTCACCACTTCCAGGGCGAGATGGCTACACCTTC. The chain recombines TRBV18 with TRBJ1-2; maybe TRBD1 (5 bases). Trimming stripped 1 base from V and 6 bases from J, with 12 bases between. This CDR3 has 14 amino acids. In germline, CDR1 is KGHSH, CDR2 LQKENI.

The rearrangement links TRBV15 to TRBJ1-5; D perhaps matches TRBD1 (6 bases). V was trimmed by 0 bases and J by 6 bases, leaving 12 bases between them. Germline V gene sequence: CDR1 LNHNV, CDR2 YYDKDF (reference sequence). This CDR3 comprises 15 residues. As DNA, the CDR3 is TGTGCCACCAGCAGAGACAGGGGCGTAGGTCAGCCCCAGCATTTT. Translated: CATSRDRGVGQPQHF.

The rearrangement joins TRBV30 to TRBJ2-3, with TRBD2 matching over 13 bases. Germline V gives CDR1 GTSNPN, CDR2 SVGIG (reference sequence). V shed 2 bases and J 2 bases; nucleotides not matched to a gene: 7. This CDR3 is 17 amino acids long. The CDR3 loop reads CAWSMGLAGLATDTQYF. Here the CDR3 DNA reads TGTGCCTGGAGTATGGGACTAGCGGGGCTGGCCACAGATACGCAGTATTTT.

This chain links TRBV7-9 with TRBJ1-1; D gene ambiguous. The CDR3 contains 16 residues. Germline lookup yields CDR1 SEHNR and CDR2 FQNEAQ (reference sequence). V lost 6 bases and J 5 bases, leaving 22 bases between the germline ends. This CDR3 reads CASRDEVRGGKTEAFF. Here the CDR3 DNA reads TGTGCCAGCAGGGACGAGGTTAGAGGAGGTAAAACTGAAGCTTTCTTT.

This clone occurred once. The J gene is TRBJ2-1, the V gene TRBV9; the match to TRBD1 covers 9 bases. Losses at the gene ends were 3 bases for V and 9 bases for J; bases not matched to a gene: 10. CDR3 length: 15 amino acids. Germline V gene lookup returns CDR1 SGDLS and CDR2 YYNGEE. The CDR3 loop reads CASSDRGTGISEQFF. The CDR3 nucleotides are TGTGCCAGCAGCGACCGTGGGACAGGGATCTCTGAGCAGTTCTTC.

J is TRBJ1-3 and V is TRBV5-4; D gene uncertain. The V gene lost 4 bases and the J gene lost 1 base, with 12 bases spanning the gap. The CDR3 totals 15 residues. Germline CDR1 SGHNT, CDR2 YYREEE (reference sequence). The CDR3 region has the DNA TGTGCCAGCAGCCCCCCCCCGGGATCTGGAAACACCATATATTTT. The encoded protein is CASSPPPGSGNTIYF.

This clone was observed a single time. This chain joins TRBV3-1 (or the pseudogene TRBV3-2) and TRBJ2-2, with TRBD1 identical over 10 bases. The V segment lost 6 bases and the J segment 6 bases; nucleotides outside the gene matches: 22. Germline V gene data show CDR1 as LGHDT and CDR2 as YNNKEL (reference sequence). The CDR3 is made up of 20 amino acids. The CDR3 region has the DNA TGTGCCAGCAGTGTAGTCGGGACAGGGGATTTTGGATTTTTTGCCGGGGAGCTGTTTTTT. This gives the protein CASSVVGTGDFGFFAGELFF.

Note on this clone: The sample has other DNA sequences that encode this CDR3 too. The gene calls are TRBV3-1 (or the pseudogene TRBV3-2) and TRBJ1-2; weak D call: TRBD1 (6 bases). Per germline, CDR1 LGHDT and CDR2 YNNKEL (reference sequence). CDR3 length: 13 residues. V was shortened by 3 bases and J by 2 bases, with 7 bases between the two germline ends. This chain's CDR3 is CASSQGTNYGYTF. The CDR3 bases are TGTGCCAGCAGCCAGGGGACAAACTATGGCTACACCTTC.